Following are 3 T cell receptor beta chains from one sample sequenced in a study of cytomegalovirus exposure and HLA in healthy donors. The study ran its PCR with 60 Vbeta and 13 Jbeta primers. Sequencing used immunoSEQ multiplex PCR; TCRdb keeps in-frame clones, though not all of them. The table has some 180,000 clones, about four fifths seen once; the top ten hold approximately 2.9%. Sequences were obtained from PBMCs. The source of these receptors is a female donor in good health and CMV-seronegative.

V gene TRBV10-3 combines with J gene TRBJ2-3, with D maybe TRBD2 (5 bases). Trimming stripped 6 bases from V and 5 bases from J, with 12 bases between. Germline CDR1 is ENHRY and CDR2 is SYGVKD. The CDR3 totals 13 residues. CDR3 sequence reads: CAIRGEGLDTQYF. Here the CDR3 DNA reads TGTGCCATCAGGGGAGAGGGTTTAGATACGCAGTATTTT.

In its sample, this clone was seen once. The genes are TRBV6-4 and TRBJ1-2, with a weak D call TRBD1 (6 bases). V was pared by 3 bases and J by 10 bases, with 21 bases between. This CDR3 region has 15 residues. Germline V gene lookup returns CDR1 MRHNA and CDR2 SNTAGT. The chain's CDR3 is CASSEGPGTLTPYTF. CDR3 sequence (DNA): TGTGCCAGCAGTGAAGGACCCGGGACACTGACCCCCTACACCTTC.

The rearrangement uses TRBV27 and TRBJ1-1; D uncertain. From germline, CDR1 is MNHEY and CDR2 SMNVEV (reference sequence). The CDR3 consists of 14 residues. With 3 bases removed from V and 0 bases from J, the gap between germline ends came to 8 bases. CDR3 nucleotides: TGTGCCAGCAGTTTTGCAGGTTTGAACACTGAAGCTTTCTTT. This sequence encodes CASSFAGLNTEAFF.